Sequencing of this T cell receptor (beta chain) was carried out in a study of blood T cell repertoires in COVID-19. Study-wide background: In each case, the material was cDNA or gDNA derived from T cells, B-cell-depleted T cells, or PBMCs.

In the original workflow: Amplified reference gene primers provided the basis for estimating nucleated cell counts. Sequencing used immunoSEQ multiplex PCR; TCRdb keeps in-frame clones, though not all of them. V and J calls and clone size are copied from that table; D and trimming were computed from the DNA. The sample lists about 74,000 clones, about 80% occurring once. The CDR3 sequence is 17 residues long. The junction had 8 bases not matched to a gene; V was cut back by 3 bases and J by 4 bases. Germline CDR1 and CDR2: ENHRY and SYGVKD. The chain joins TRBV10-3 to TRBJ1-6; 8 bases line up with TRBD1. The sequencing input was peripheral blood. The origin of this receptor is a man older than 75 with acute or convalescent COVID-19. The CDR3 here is CAISEQGGTAYNSPLHF. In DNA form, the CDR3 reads TGTGCCATCAGTGAACAGGGGGGAACCGCTTATAATTCACCCCTCCACTTT.